A single sample gave rise to the 2 T cell receptor beta chains below, sequenced in a study of blood T cell repertoires in COVID-19. Sequencing used immunoSEQ multiplex PCR; TCRdb keeps in-frame clones, though not all of them. Among 27,000 or so clones, about 90% were seen once, and the ten largest hold about 25%. Sequenced input: peripheral blood. Receptor source: a human donor in a cohort sampled during active COVID-19.

This chain uses TRBV18 with TRBJ2-7; a possible D gene is TRBD2 (5 bases). Trimming removed 2 bases from V and 8 bases from J, with 13 bases in between. Germline assignment: CDR1 KGHSH and CDR2 LQKENI. The length of the CDR3 is 13 residues. As DNA, the CDR3 is TGTGCCAGCTCACCAACGGCCGCGGGTCAGCAGTACTTC. This gives the protein CASSPTAAGQQYF.

This sequence joins TRBV30 and TRBJ2-1; 9 bases map to TRBD1. The CDR3 consists of 16 residues. From germline, CDR1 is GTSNPN and CDR2 SVGIG (reference sequence). V dropped 2 bases and J dropped 5; count of bases not matched to a gene: 10. CDR3 bases: TGTGCCTGGAGTCCCCAGGGTTGGACAGGGGACAATGAGCAGTTCTTC. It codes for CAWSPQGWTGDNEQFF.